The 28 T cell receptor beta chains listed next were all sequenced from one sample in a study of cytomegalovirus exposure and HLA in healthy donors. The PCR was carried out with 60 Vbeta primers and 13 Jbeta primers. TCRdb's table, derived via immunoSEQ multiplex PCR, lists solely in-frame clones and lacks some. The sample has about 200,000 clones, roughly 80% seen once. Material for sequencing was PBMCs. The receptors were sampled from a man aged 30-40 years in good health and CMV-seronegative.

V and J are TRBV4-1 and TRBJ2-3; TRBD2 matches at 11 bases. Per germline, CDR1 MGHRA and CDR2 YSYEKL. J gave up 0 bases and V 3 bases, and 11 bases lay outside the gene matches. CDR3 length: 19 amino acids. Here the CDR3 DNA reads TGCGCCAGCAGCCAGGGGGCTAGCGGGGGGTCTACTAGCACAGATACGCAGTATTTT. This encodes CASSQGASGGSTSTDTQYF.

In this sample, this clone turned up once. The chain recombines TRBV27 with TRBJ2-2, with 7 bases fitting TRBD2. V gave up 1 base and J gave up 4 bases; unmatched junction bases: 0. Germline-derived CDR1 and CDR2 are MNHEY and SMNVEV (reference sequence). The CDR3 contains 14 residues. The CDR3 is CASSLWGGTGELFF. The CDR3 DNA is TGTGCCAGCAGTTTATGGGGGGGCACCGGGGAGCTGTTTTTT.

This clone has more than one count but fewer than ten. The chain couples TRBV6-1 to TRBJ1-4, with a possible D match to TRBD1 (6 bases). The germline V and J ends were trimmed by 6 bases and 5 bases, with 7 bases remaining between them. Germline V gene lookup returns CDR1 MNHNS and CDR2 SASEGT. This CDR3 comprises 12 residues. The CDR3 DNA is TGTGCCAGCAGCCAGGGGAATGAAAAACTGTTTTTT. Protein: CASSQGNEKLFF.

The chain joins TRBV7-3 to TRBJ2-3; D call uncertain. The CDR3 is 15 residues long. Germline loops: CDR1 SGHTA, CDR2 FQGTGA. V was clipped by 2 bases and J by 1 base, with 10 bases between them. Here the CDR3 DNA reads TGTGCCAGCAGCTTACACGGTTTCGGCACAGATACGCAGTATTTT. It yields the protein CASSLHGFGTDTQYF.

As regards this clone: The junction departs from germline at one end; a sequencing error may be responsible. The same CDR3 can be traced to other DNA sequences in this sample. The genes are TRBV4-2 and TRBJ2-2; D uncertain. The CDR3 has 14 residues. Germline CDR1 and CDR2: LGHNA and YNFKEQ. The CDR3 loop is CASSQESLSGELFF. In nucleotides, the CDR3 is TGTGCCAGTAGCCAAGAATCCCTATCCGGGGAGCTGTTTTTT.

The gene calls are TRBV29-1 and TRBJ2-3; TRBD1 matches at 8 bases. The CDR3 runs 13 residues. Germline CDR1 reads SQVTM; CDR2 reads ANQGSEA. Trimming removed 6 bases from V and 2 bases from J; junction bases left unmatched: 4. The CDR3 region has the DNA TGCAGCGTCAGGGGGCGTTCCACAGATACGCAGTATTTT. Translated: CSVRGRSTDTQYF.

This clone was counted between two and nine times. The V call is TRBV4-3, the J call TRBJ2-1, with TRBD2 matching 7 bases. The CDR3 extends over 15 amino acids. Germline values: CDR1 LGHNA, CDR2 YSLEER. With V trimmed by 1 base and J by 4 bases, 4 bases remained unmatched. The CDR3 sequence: CASSQASSGYNEQFF. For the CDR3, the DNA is TGCGCCAGCAGCCAAGCTTCTAGCGGTTACAATGAGCAGTTCTTC.

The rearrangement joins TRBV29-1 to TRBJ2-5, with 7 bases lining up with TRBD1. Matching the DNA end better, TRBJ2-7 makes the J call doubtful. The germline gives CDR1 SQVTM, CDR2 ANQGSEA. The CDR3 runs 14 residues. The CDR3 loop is CSVGRAGGSYEQYF. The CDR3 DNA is TGCAGCGTTGGAAGAGCAGGGGGCTCCTACGAGCAGTACTTC.

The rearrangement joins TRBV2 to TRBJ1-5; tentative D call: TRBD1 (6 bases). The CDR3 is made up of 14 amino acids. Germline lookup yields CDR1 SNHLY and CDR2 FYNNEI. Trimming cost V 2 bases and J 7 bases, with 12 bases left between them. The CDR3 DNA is TGTGCCAGCAGTGAAAAGGGGGTGCGGCAGCCCCAGCATTTT. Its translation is CASSEKGVRQPQHF. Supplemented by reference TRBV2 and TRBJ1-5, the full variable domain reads EPEVTQTPSHQVTQMGQEVILRCVPISNHLYFYWYRQILGQKVEFLVSFYNNEISEKSEIFDDQFSVERPDGSNFTLKIRSTKLEDSAMYFCASSEKGVRQPQHFGDGTRLSIL.

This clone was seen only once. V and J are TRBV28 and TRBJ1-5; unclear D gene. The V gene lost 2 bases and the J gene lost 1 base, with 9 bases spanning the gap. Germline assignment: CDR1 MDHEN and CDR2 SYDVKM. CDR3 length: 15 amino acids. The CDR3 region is CASSLRRGSNQPQHF. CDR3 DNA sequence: TGTGCCAGCAGTTTAAGGCGAGGGAGCAATCAGCCCCAGCATTTT. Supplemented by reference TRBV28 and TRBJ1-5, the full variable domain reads DVKVTQSSRYLVKRTGEKVFLECVQDMDHENMFWYRQDPGLGLRLIYFSYDVKMKEKGDIPEGYSVSREKKERFSLILESASTNQTSMYLCASSLRRGSNQPQHFGDGTRLSIL.

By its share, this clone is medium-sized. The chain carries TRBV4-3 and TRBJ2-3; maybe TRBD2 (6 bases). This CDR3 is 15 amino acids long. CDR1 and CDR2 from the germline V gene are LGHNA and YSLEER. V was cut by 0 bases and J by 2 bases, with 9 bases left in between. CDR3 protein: CASSQEGTATDTQYF. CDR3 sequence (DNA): TGCGCCAGCAGCCAAGAGGGGACTGCCACAGATACGCAGTATTTT.

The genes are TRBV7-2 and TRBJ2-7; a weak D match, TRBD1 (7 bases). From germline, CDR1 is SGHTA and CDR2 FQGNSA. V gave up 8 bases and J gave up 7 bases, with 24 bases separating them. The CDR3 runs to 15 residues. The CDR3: CASGYTRQGGGEQYF. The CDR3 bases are TGTGCCAGCGGCTATACAAGACAGGGAGGTGGGGAGCAGTACTTC.

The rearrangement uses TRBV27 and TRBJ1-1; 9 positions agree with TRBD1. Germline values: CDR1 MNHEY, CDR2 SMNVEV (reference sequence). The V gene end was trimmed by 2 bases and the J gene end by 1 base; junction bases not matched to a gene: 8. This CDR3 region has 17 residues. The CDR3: CASSLHPGQGRNTEAFF. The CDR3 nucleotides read TGTGCCAGCAGTTTACACCCGGGACAGGGACGGAACACTGAAGCTTTCTTT.

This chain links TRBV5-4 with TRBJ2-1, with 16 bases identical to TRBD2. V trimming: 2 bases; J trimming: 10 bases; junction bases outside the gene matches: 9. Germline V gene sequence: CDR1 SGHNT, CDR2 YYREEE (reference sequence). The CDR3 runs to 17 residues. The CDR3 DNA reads TGTGCCAGCAGCTTCGGGCGACCGGGACTAGCGGGGGGGGAGCAGTTCTTC. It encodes CASSFGRPGLAGGEQFF.

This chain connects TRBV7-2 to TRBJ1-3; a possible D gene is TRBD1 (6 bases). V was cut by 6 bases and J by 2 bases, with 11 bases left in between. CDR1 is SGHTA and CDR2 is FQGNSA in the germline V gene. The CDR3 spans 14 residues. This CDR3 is CASSSPGAGNTIYF. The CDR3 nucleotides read TGTGCCAGCAGTTCACCAGGGGCTGGAAACACCATATATTTT.

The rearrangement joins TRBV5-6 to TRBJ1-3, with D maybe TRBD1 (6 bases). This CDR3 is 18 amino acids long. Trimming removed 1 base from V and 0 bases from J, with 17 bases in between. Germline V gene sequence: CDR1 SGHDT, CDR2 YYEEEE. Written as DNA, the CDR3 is TGTGCCAGCAGCTTGTATATACAGGGAGCTACCTCTGGAAACACCATATATTTT. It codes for CASSLYIQGATSGNTIYF.

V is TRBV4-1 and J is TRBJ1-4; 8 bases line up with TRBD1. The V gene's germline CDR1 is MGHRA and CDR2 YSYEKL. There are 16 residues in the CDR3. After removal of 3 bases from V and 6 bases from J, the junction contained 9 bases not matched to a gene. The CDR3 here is CASSQIGQGGHEKLFF. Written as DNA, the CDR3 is TGCGCCAGCAGCCAGATCGGACAGGGTGGGCATGAAAAACTGTTTTTT.

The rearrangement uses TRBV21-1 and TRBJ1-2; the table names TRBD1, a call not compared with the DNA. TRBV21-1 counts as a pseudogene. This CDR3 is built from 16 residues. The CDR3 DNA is TGTGCTAGCAGCAAAGTTGCCGAGACAAAAAAAAATGGCTACACCTTC. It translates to CASSKVAETKKNGYTF.

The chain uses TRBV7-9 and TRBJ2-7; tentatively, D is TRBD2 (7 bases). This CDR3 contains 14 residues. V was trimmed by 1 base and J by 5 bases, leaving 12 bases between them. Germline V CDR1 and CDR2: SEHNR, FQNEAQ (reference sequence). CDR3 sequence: CASSLGGGVDEQYF. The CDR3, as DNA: TGTGCCAGCAGCTTAGGAGGGGGGGTCGACGAGCAGTACTTC. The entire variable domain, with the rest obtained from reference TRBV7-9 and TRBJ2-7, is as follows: DTGVSQNPRHKITKRGQNVTFRCDPISEHNRLYWYRQTLGQGPEFLTYFQNEAQLEKSRLLSDRFSAERPKGSFSTLEIQRTEQGDSAMYLCASSLGGGVDEQYFGPGTRLTVT.

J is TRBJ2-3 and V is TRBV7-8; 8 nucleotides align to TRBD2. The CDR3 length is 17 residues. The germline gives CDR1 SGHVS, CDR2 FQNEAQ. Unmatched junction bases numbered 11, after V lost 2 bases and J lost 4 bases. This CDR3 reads CASSLRREAGGPDTQYF. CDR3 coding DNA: TGTGCCAGCAGCTTAAGGCGGGAGGCGGGGGGCCCAGATACGCAGTATTTT.

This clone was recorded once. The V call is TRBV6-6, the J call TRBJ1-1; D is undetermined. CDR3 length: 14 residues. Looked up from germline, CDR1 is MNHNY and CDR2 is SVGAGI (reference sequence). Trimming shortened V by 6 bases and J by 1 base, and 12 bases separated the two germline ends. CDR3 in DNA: TGTGCCAGCAGCAAACCTTCAGGGAACACTGAAGCTTTCTTT. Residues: CASSKPSGNTEAFF.

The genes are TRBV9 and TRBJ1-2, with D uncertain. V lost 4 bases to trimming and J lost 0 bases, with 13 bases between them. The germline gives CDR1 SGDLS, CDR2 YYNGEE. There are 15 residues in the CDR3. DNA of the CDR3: TGTGCCAGCAGCCCACTCCAGGTAGCTAACTATGGCTACACCTTC. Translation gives CASSPLQVANYGYTF.

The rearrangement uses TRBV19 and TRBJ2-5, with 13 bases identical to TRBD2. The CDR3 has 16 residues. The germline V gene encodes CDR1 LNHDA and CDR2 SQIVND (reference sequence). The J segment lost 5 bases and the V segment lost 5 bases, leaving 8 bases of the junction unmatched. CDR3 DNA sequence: TGTGCCAGTAGTCGAACTAGCGGGGGGGCCGTGGAGACCCAGTACTTC. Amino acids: CASSRTSGGAVETQYF.

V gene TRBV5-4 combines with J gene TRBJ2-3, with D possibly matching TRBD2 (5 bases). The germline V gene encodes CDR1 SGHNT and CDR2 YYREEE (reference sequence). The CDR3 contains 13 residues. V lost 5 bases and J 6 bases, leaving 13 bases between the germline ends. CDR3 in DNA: TGTGCCAGCAGTGGAGGACCGTGGGATACGCAGTATTTT. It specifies CASSGGPWDTQYF.

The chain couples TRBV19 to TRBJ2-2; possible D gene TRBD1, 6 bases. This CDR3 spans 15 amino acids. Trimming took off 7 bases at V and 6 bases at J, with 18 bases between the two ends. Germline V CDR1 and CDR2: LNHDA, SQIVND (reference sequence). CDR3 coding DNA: TGTGCCAGTACGGGACACAACCGGCAGGCCGGGGAGCTGTTTTTT. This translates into CASTGHNRQAGELFF.

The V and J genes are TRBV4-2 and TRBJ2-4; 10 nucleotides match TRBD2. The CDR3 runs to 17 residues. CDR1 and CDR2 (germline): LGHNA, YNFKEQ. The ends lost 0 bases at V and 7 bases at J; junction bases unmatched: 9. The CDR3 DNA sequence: TGTGCCAGCAGCCAAGAACCCACTAGCGGGGAGGGGAACATTCAGTACTTC. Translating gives CASSQEPTSGEGNIQYF.

This CDR3 is CASSDFLETPSTQYF. In DNA form, the CDR3 reads TGTGCCAGCAGCGACTTTCTAGAAACCCCATCGACCCAGTACTTC. The chain employs TRBV6-1 and TRBJ2-5; D unresolved. The CDR3 length is 15 residues. Trimming pared 6 bases from V and 7 bases from J, leaving 21 bases between. CDR1 and CDR2 from the germline V gene are MNHNS and SASEGT.

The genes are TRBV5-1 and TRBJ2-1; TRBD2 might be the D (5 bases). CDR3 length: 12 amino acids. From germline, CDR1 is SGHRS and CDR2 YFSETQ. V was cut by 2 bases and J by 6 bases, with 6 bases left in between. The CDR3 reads CASSLEGNEQFF. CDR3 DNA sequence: TGCGCCAGCAGCTTAGAGGGCAATGAGCAGTTCTTC. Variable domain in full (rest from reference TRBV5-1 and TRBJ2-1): KAGVTQTPRYLIKTRGQQVTLSCSPISGHRSVSWYQQTPGQGLQFLFEYFSETQRNKGNFPGRFSGRQFSNSRSEMNVSTLELGDSALYLCASSLEGNEQFFGPGTRLTVL.